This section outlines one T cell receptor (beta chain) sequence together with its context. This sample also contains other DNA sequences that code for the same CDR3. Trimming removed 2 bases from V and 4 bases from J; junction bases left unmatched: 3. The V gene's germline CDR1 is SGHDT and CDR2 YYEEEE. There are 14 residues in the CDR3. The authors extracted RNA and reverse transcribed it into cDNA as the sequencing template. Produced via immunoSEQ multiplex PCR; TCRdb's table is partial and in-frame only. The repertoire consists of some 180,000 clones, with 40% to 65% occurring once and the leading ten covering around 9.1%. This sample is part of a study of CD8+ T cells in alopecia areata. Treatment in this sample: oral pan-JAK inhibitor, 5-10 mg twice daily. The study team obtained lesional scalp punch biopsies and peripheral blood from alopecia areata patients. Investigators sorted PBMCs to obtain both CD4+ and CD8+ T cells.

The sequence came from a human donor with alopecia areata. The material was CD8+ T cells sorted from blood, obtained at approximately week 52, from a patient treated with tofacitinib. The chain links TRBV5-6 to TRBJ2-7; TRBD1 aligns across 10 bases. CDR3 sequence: CASSFGTGVYEQYF. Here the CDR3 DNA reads TGTGCCAGCAGCTTCGGGACAGGGGTTTACGAGCAGTACTTC.